The subject of this entry is one TCR beta chain. Clones were sequenced by immunoSEQ multiplex PCR, and TCRdb holds only the in-frame ones, with some missing. The table includes about 51,000 clones, approximately 94% detected once. This record belongs to a study of T cell changes during pregnancy in multiple sclerosis. The CDR3 has 13 amino acids. Germline-derived CDR1 and CDR2 are MNHNS and SASEGT. V was trimmed by 5 bases and J by 8 bases, leaving 12 bases between them. This receptor was identified in a female donor with multiple sclerosis, enrolled in a pregnancy study. The chain uses TRBV6-1 and TRBJ1-4; weak D call: TRBD1 (6 bases). The sequences come from CD4+ T cells from peripheral blood mononuclear cells, collected in the second trimester of pregnancy. The DNA of the CDR3 is TGTGCCAGCAGTCCCCCGGGGGGCGAAAAACTGTTTTTT. Amino acids: CASSPPGGEKLFF.